This TCR beta chain was recorded in a study of blood T cell repertoires in COVID-19. Per germline, CDR1 MGHDK and CDR2 SYGVNS. Trimming removed 8 bases at V and 4 bases at J, with 9 bases between. There are 11 residues in the CDR3. Only one count was recorded for this clone. Clones were sequenced by immunoSEQ multiplex PCR, and TCRdb holds only the in-frame ones, with some missing. The data show roughly 250,000 clones, around 90% seen once. Recruitment covered over 20 US areas and drew participants whose ages spanned roughly 18 to 89 years. In Cohort 3, a recovered donor had either two negative PCRs, clearance, or symptom resolution.

The receptor's source is a woman aged 50 to 60 who had recovered from COVID-19. V usage is TRBV25-1 and J usage is TRBJ2-7, with D unclear. The sequenced sample was PBMCs or T cells enriched from blood (not recorded which). CDR3 nucleotides: TGTGCCAGCGCACGTACTTACGAGCAGTACTTC. This encodes CASARTYEQYF.